A selection of T cell receptor beta chains follows, all from one sample in a study of regulatory T cells in long-lasting Graves disease. TCRdb independently ran MiXCR on the multiplex PCR reads; one entry per CDR3 protein. Of 300,000 to 350,000 distinct CDR3 sequences listed, roughly a fifth are singletons. The sequencing here drew on peripheral blood mononuclear cells (PBMCs), taken when the disease was refractory, from a patient treated with antithyroid drugs. The receptors were sampled from a female donor with Graves disease. Both conserved end residues are part of each CDR3. The D gene is left open where the match is weak. Clone size is shown for a subset of rows, as once, few, many or a class of expanded clone.

abundance | j_gene | v_gene | d_gene | CDR3aa | CDR3nt
many | TRBJ1-2 | TRBV6-1 | . | CASKRFGGNYGYTF | TGTGCCAGCAAGCGTTTCGGGGGAAACTATGGCTACACCTTC
many | TRBJ1-1 | TRBV2 | . | CASTSRGQNTEAFF | TGTGCCAGCACATCCAGGGGACAGAACACTGAAGCTTTCTTT
. | TRBJ1-6 | TRBV11-3 | . | CASGNSSPLHF | TGTGCCAGCGGTAATAGTTCACCCCTCCACTTT
many | TRBJ1-4 | TRBV2 | . | CASSWTPATNEKLFF | TGTGCCTCCTCCTGGACACCCGCAACTAATGAAAAACTGTTTTTT
many | TRBJ2-2 | TRBV5-5 | TRBD2 | CASSWTSGNTGELFF | TGTGCCAGCAGCTGGACTAGCGGGAACACCGGGGAGCTGTTTTTT
. | TRBJ2-7 | TRBV12-3/TRBV12-4 | . | CASNIRTAHQQYF | TGTGCCAGCAACATTAGGACGGCTCATCAGCAGTACTTC
many | TRBJ1-5 | TRBV2 | TRBD1 | CASTEGQGSNQPQHF | TGTGCCAGCACCGAGGGACAGGGAAGCAATCAGCCCCAGCATTTT
few | TRBJ1-5 | TRBV6-5 | . | CASSYSKAPGGRFNQPQHF | TGTGCCAGCAGTTACTCGAAGGCCCCAGGAGGCCGCTTTAATCAGCCCCAGCATTTT
. | TRBJ1-2 | TRBV3-1 | . | CASSNARQGGYTF | TGTGCCAGCAGCAACGCCCGACAAGGAGGCTACACCTTC
many | TRBJ1-5 | TRBV18 | TRBD1 | CASSPPGGANQPQHF | TGTGCCAGCTCACCACCAGGGGGCGCGAATCAGCCCCAGCATTTT
many | TRBJ1-4 | TRBV6-9 | . | CASSYSNRAPNEKLFF | TGTGCCAGCAGTTACTCAAACAGGGCCCCTAATGAAAAACTGTTTTTT
many | TRBJ1-6 | TRBV27 | TRBD1 | CASSLRTGSSYNSPLHF | TGTGCCAGCAGTCTGCGGACAGGGAGCTCCTATAATTCACCCCTCCACTTT
. | TRBJ1-6 | TRBV7-2 | TRBD1 | CASSYYRGRSPLHF | TGTGCCAGCAGCTACTACAGGGGACGGTCACCCCTCCACTTT
many | TRBJ1-6 | TRBV10-3 | . | CAISDDIGSGSPLHF | TGTGCCATCAGTGACGACATAGGATCCGGTTCACCCCTCCACTTT
few | TRBJ2-7 | TRBV6-5 | . | CASSYLTAEQYF | TGTGCCAGCAGTTACCTGACAGCCGAGCAGTACTTC
few | TRBJ1-3 | TRBV7-2 | . | CASSLALETWNTIYF | TGTGCCAGCAGCTTAGCGCTGGAAACGTGGAACACCATATATTTT
few | TRBJ1-1 | TRBV7-2 | . | CASSLVAGLGENTEAFF | TGTGCCAGCAGCTTAGTAGCGGGGCTTGGGGAAAACACTGAAGCTTTCTTT
many | TRBJ1-2 | TRBV2 | . | CASRRQDSYGYTF | TGTGCCAGCAGGAGACAGGATTCGTACGGCTACACCTTC
. | TRBJ1-1 | TRBV29-1 | . | CSDWDGVRAFF | TGCAGCGATTGGGACGGCGTGAGGGCTTTCTTT
few | TRBJ2-6 | TRBV28 | TRBD2 | CAGGGSGANVLTF | TGTGCCGGCGGGGGTTCTGGGGCCAACGTCCTGACTTTC
. | TRBJ2-2 | TRBV5-1 | TRBD2 | CASSLGLAGSGITGELFF | TGCGCCAGCAGCTTGGGCCTAGCGGGAAGTGGTATCACCGGGGAGCTGTTTTTT
. | TRBJ2-7 | TRBV18 | TRBD1 | CASSQGAIRNEQYF | TGTGCCAGCTCACAGGGGGCCATCAGGAACGAGCAGTACTTC
many | TRBJ2-5 | TRBV29-1 | . | CSVDPRQGPQETQYF | TGCAGCGTTGACCCAAGGCAGGGACCCCAAGAGACCCAGTACTTC
many | TRBJ2-2 | TRBV2 | TRBD2 | CASSDATSGSYNTGELFF | TGTGCCAGCAGTGACGCGACTAGCGGGAGTTATAACACCGGGGAGCTGTTTTTT
. | TRBJ2-5 | TRBV7-9 | TRBD2 | CASSLARGGLRETQYF | TGTGCCAGCAGCTTAGCACGGGGGGGCCTCAGGGAGACCCAGTACTTC
. | TRBJ2-2 | TRBV5-4 | . | CASSMEAQGNTGELFF | TGTGCCAGCAGTATGGAGGCGCAGGGGAACACCGGGGAGCTGTTTTTT
. | TRBJ1-5 | TRBV19 | TRBD1 | CASRADRDNQPQHF | TGTGCCAGTAGGGCGGACAGGGACAATCAGCCCCAGCATTTT
. | TRBJ2-1 | TRBV20-1 | . | CSARGGTPYNEQFF | TGCAGTGCTAGAGGGGGGACCCCCTACAATGAGCAGTTCTTC
many | TRBJ1-2 | TRBV5-1 | . | CASSLAPLGDYGYTF | TGCGCCAGCAGCTTGGCCCCCCTCGGGGACTATGGCTACACCTTC
few | TRBJ2-1 | TRBV28 | . | CAEAQADGNEQFF | TGTGCCGAAGCCCAAGCGGATGGCAATGAGCAGTTCTTC
many | TRBJ2-5 | TRBV5-6 | TRBD1 | CASSGTGFKTQYF | TGTGCCAGCAGCGGGACAGGGTTTAAGACCCAGTACTTC
many | TRBJ1-5 | TRBV7-6 | . | CASSLKTGSNQPQHF | TGTGCCAGCAGCTTAAAGACAGGTTCCAATCAGCCCCAGCATTTT
few | TRBJ1-1 | TRBV19 | . | CASSTIGPKAFF | TGTGCCAGTAGTACTATCGGGCCGAAAGCTTTCTTT
. | TRBJ2-3 | TRBV7-2 | . | CASSLAGSGGASTDTQYF | TGTGCCAGCAGCTTAGCGGGGTCCGGCGGGGCCAGCACAGATACGCAGTATTTT
few | TRBJ2-5 | TRBV5-1 | . | CASSPLGARQETQYF | TGCGCCAGCAGCCCTCTCGGGGCACGCCAAGAGACCCAGTACTTC
. | TRBJ2-5 | TRBV5-1 | . | CASSFVTGGPHQETQYF | TGTGCCAGCAGCTTTGTGACTGGGGGCCCGCACCAAGAGACCCAGTACTTC
. | TRBJ2-7 | TRBV7-2 | . | CASSLAPRPSEQYF | TGTGCCAGCAGCTTAGCTCCTAGGCCTTCAGAGCAGTACTTC
many | TRBJ2-5 | TRBV11-1 | . | CASSLASVAVSRETQYF | TGTGCCAGCAGCTTAGCGTCGGTAGCGGTGAGTCGGGAGACCCAGTACTTC
. | TRBJ1-6 | TRBV12-3/TRBV12-4 | TRBD1 | CASSILGTGVNSPLHF | TGTGCCAGCAGTATCCTCGGGACAGGGGTCAACTCACCCCTCCACTTT
. | TRBJ1-3 | TRBV7-9 | . | CASSNLEGPGNTIYF | TGTGCCAGCAGCAATTTGGAAGGTCCTGGAAACACCATATATTTT
many | TRBJ2-7 | TRBV12-3/TRBV12-4 | TRBD1 | CATARTGRTYEQYF | TGTGCCACCGCGAGGACAGGGCGGACCTACGAGCAGTACTTC
few | TRBJ2-5 | TRBV9 | . | CASSVGPRGLRETQYF | TGTGCCAGCAGCGTAGGGCCCCGGGGCCTCCGGGAGACCCAGTACTTC
. | TRBJ2-5 | TRBV7-6 | . | CASSLAGDLFTPGTQYF | TGTGCCAGCAGCTTAGCGGGTGACCTCTTCACTCCGGGGACCCAGTACTTC
many | TRBJ1-5 | TRBV12-3/TRBV12-4 | . | CASSFLGVGVGNQPQHF | TGTGCCAGCAGTTTTTTAGGCGTAGGGGTAGGGAATCAGCCCCAGCATTTT
. | TRBJ2-6 | TRBV3-1 | TRBD1 | CASSQGTGGTGANVLTF | TGTGCCAGCAGCCAGGGAACAGGGGGTACCGGGGCCAACGTCCTGACTTTC
many | TRBJ2-7 | TRBV10-3 | TRBD2 | CAISESGTSGDYEQYF | TGTGCCATCAGTGAATCCGGGACTAGCGGGGATTACGAGCAGTACTTC
. | TRBJ1-1 | TRBV5-1 | TRBD1 | CASSITGEDTEAFF | TGCGCCAGCAGCATTACAGGGGAAGACACTGAAGCTTTCTTT
few | TRBJ2-1 | TRBV6-5 | . | CASSSFPRTRAEKNEQFF | TGTGCCAGCAGTTCCTTCCCCCGGACGCGCGCGGAGAAGAATGAGCAGTTCTTC
. | TRBJ1-5 | TRBV3-1 | . | CASSQGVTPGPQHF | TGTGCCAGCAGCCAAGGGGTTACCCCAGGTCCCCAGCATTTT
many | TRBJ1-2 | TRBV11-2 | . | CASSLDQGNLGYGYTF | TGTGCCAGCAGCTTAGACCAGGGCAATCTCGGATATGGCTACACCTTC
few | TRBJ2-5 | TRBV7-9 | TRBD2 | CASSFGTSDQETQYF | TGTGCCAGCAGCTTCGGGACTAGCGACCAAGAGACCCAGTACTTC
. | TRBJ2-7 | TRBV11-2 | . | CASSSALQRYEQYF | TGTGCCAGCAGCTCAGCCTTACAGCGCTACGAGCAGTACTTC
. | TRBJ1-1 | TRBV19 | TRBD1 | CASGAGTGDTEAFF | TGTGCCAGTGGGGCCGGGACAGGGGACACTGAAGCTTTCTTT
. | TRBJ1-5 | TRBV30 | . | CAWTGQGLFGPQHF | TGTGCCTGGACGGGGCAGGGGTTATTTGGGCCCCAGCATTTT